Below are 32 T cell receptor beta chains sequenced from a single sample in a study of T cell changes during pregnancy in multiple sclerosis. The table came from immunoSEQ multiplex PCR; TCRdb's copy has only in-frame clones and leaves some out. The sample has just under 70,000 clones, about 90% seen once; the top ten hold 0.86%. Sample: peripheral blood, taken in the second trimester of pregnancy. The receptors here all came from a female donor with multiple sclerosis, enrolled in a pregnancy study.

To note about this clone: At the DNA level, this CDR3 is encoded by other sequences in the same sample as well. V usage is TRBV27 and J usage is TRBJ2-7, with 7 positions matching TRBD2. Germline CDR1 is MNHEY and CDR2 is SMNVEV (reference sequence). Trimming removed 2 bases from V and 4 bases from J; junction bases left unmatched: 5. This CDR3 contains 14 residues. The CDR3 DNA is TGTGCCAGCAGTTTAGGGCTAGCGGCTTACGAGCAGTACTTC. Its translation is CASSLGLAAYEQYF.

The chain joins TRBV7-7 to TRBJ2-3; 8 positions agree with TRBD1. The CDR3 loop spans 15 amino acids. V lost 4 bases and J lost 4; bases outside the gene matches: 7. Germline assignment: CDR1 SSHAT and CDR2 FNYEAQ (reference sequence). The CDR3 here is CASSSAGQGSDTQYF. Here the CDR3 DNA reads TGTGCCAGCAGCTCCGCCGGACAGGGCTCAGATACGCAGTATTTT.

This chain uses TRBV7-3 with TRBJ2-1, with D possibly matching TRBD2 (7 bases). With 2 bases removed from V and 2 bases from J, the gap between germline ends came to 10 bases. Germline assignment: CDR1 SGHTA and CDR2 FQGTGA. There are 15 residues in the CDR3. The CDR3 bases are TGTGCCAGCAGCTTAGCGGGGGCAACCTACAATGAGCAGTTCTTC. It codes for CASSLAGATYNEQFF.

DNA for the CDR3: TGCGCCAGCAGCTGGGGGACAGGCAATCAGCCCCAGCATTTT. Translation gives CASSWGTGNQPQHF. This chain joins TRBV5-1 and TRBJ1-5; 7 positions match TRBD1. J lost 2 bases, V lost 3 bases, and 2 bases had no gene match. The CDR3 loop spans 14 amino acids. Germline loops: CDR1 SGHRS, CDR2 YFSETQ.

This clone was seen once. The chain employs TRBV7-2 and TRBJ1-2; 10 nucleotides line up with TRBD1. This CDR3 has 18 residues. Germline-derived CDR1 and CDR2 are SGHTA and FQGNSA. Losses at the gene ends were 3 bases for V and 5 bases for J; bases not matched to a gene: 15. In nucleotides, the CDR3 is TGTGCCAGCAGCTTTGGCGGGACAGGGGCATCAAGGAGGTATGGCTACACCTTC. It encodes CASSFGGTGASRRYGYTF.

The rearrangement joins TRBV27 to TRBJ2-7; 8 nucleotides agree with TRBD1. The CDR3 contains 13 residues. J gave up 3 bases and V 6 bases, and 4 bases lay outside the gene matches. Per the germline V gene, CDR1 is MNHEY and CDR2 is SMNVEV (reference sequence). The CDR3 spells CASSLRGLYEQYF. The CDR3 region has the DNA TGTGCCAGCAGCCTCAGGGGGCTCTACGAGCAGTACTTC.

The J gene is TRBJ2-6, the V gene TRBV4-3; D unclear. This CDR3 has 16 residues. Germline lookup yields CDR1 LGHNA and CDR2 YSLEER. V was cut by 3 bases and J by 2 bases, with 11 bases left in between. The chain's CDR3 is CASSQPEATGANVLTF. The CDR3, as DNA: TGCGCCAGCAGCCAGCCCGAGGCTACTGGGGCCAACGTCCTGACTTTC.

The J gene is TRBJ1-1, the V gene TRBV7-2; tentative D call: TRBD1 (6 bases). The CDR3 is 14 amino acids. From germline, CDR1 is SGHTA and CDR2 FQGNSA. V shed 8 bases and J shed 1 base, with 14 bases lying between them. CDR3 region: CASGGGRGNTEAFF. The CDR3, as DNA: TGTGCCAGCGGGGGGGGGCGCGGGAACACTGAAGCTTTCTTT.

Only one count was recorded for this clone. The CDR3 bases are TGCAGCGTTGGAGCCAGGGTTGCCGGGGAGCTGTTTTTT. Its protein is CSVGARVAGELFF. V gene TRBV29-1 combines with J gene TRBJ2-2; weak D call: TRBD1 (5 bases). Trimming left V 4 bases short and J 6 bases short, with 12 bases between. The CDR3 contains 13 residues. Germline lookup yields CDR1 SQVTM and CDR2 ANQGSEA.

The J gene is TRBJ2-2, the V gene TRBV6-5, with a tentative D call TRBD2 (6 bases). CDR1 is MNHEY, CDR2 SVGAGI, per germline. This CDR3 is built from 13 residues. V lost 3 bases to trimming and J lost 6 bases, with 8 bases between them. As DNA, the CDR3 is TGTGCCAGCAGTTATTGGGGGGCCGGGGAGCTGTTTTTT. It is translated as CASSYWGAGELFF.

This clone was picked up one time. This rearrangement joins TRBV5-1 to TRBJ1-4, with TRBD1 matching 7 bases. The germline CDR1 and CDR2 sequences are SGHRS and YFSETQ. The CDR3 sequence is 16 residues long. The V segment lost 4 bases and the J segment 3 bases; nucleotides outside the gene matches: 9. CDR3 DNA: TGCGCCAGCAGCGCCGGGCCCGGGACAGCTAATGAAAAACTGTTTTTT. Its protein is CASSAGPGTANEKLFF. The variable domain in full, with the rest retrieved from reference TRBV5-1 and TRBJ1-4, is KAGVTQTPRYLIKTRGQQVTLSCSPISGHRSVSWYQQTPGQGLQFLFEYFSETQRNKGNFPGRFSGRQFSNSRSEMNVSTLELGDSALYLCASSAGPGTANEKLFFGSGTQLSVL.

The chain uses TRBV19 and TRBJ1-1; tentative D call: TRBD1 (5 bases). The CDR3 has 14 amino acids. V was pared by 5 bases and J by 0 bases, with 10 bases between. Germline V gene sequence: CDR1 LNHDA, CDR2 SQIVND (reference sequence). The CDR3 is CASSAGNLNTEAFF. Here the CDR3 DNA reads TGTGCCAGTAGTGCAGGGAATTTGAACACTGAAGCTTTCTTT.

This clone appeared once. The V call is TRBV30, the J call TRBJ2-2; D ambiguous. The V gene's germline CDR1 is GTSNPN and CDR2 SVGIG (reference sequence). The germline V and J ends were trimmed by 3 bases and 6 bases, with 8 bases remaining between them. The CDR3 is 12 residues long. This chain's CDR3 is CAWRAGPGELFF. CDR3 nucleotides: TGTGCCTGGAGAGCAGGCCCCGGGGAGCTGTTTTTT.

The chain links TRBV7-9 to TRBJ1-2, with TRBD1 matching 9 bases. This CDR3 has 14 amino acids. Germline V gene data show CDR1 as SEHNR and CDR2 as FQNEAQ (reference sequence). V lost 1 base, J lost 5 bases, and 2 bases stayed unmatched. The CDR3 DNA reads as TGTGCCAGCAGCTTAGTCGGACAGGGGTATGGCTACACCTTC. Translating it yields CASSLVGQGYGYTF. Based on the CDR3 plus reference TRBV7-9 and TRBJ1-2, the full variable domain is DTGVSQNPRHKITKRGQNVTFRCDPISEHNRLYWYRQTLGQGPEFLTYFQNEAQLEKSRLLSDRFSAERPKGSFSTLEIQRTEQGDSAMYLCASSLVGQGYGYTFGSGTRLTVV.

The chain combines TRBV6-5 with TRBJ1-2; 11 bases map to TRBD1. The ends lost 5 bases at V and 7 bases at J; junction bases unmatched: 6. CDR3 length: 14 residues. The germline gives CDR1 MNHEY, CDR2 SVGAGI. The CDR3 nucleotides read TGTGCCAGCAGTCCCCGGACAGGGGGCCTTGGCTACACCTTC. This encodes CASSPRTGGLGYTF.

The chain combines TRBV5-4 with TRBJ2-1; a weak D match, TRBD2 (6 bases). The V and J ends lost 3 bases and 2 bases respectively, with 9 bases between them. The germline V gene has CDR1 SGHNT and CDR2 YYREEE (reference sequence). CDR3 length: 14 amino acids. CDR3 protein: CASSSRGPYNEQFF. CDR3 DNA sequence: TGTGCCAGCAGCTCGCGGGGCCCCTACAATGAGCAGTTCTTC.

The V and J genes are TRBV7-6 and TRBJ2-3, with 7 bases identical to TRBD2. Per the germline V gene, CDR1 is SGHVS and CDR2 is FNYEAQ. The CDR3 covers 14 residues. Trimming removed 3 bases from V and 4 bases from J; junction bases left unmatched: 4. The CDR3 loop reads CASSLAGEADTQYF. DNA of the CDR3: TGTGCCAGCAGCTTGGCGGGGGAAGCAGATACGCAGTATTTT.

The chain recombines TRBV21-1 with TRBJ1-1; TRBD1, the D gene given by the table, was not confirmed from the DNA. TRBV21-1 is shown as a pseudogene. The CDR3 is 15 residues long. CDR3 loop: CASSNGACWNHEAFF. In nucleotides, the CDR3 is TGTGCCAGCAGCAATGGGGCCTGCTGGAACCATGAAGCTTTCTTT.

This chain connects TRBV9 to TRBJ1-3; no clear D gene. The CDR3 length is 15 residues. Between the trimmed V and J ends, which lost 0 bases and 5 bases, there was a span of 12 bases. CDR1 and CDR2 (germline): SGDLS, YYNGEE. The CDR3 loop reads CASSVVPGERNTIYF. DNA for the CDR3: TGTGCCAGCAGCGTAGTTCCCGGGGAAAGAAACACCATATATTTT.

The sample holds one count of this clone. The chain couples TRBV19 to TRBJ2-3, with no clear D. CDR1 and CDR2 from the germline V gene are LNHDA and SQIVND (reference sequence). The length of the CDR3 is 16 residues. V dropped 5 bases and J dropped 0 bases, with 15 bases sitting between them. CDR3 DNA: TGTGCCAGTAGTTTCTCAGTCAATCCTAGCACAGATACGCAGTATTTT. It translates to CASSFSVNPSTDTQYF.

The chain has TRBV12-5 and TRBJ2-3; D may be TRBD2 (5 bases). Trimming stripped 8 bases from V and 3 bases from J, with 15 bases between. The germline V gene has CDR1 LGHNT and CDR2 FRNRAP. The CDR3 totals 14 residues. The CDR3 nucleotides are TGTGCTAGTCGGTTCGGGCCGGGGACAGATACGCAGTATTTT. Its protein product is CASRFGPGTDTQYF.

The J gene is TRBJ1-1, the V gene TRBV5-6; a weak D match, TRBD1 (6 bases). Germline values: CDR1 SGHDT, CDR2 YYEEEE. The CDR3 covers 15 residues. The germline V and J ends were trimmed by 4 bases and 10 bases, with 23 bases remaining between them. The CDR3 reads CASSLLVIRGGAAFF. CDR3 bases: TGTGCCAGCAGCCTGCTGGTAATTAGGGGGGGTGCAGCTTTCTTT.

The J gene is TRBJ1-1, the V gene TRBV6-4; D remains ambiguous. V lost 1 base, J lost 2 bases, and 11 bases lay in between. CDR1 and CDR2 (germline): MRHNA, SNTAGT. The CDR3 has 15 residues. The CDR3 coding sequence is TGTGCCAGCAGTGACTGGTTAGGAGTAAACACTGAAGCTTTCTTT. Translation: CASSDWLGVNTEAFF.

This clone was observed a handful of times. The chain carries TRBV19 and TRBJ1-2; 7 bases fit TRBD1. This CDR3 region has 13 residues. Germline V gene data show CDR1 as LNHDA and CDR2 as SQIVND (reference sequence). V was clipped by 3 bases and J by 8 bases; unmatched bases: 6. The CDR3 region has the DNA TGTGCCAGTAGTATGGAGGGGGCCTACGGCTACACCTTC. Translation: CASSMEGAYGYTF.

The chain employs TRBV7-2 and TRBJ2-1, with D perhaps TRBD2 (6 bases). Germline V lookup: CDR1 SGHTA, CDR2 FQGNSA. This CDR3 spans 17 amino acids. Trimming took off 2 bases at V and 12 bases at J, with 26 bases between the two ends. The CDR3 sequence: CASSLMASEASLLRQFF. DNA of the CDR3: TGTGCCAGCAGCTTAATGGCTAGCGAGGCCTCCCTATTACGGCAGTTCTTC.

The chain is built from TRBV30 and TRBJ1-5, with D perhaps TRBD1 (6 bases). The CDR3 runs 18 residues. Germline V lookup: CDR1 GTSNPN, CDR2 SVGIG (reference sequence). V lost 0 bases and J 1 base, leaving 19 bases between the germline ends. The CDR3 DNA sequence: TGTGCCTGGAGTGTATCAGGGGCGAGACTTTCCAGCAATCAGCCCCAGCATTTT. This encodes CAWSVSGARLSSNQPQHF. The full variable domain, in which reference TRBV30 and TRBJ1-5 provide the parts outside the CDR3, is SQTIHQWPATLVQPVGSPLSLECTVEGTSNPNLYWYRQAAGRGLQLLFYSVGIGQISSEVPQNLSASRPQDRQFILSSKKLLLSDSGFYLCAWSVSGARLSSNQPQHFGDGTRLSIL.

In nucleotides, the CDR3 is TGTGCCAGCAGCTCCCTGGGGGGTAATGAAAAACTGTTTTTT. Translated: CASSSLGGNEKLFF. The chain links TRBV7-2 to TRBJ1-4; tentative D call: TRBD1 (5 bases). Germline CDR1 and CDR2: SGHTA and FQGNSA. V lost 4 bases and J 4 bases, leaving 10 bases between the germline ends. The CDR3 is 14 residues long.

The CDR3 loop reads CASSLVIAGSDTQYF. The CDR3 DNA follows: TGCGCCAGCAGCTTGGTAATAGCGGGGTCCGATACGCAGTATTTT. The chain is built from TRBV5-1 and TRBJ2-3; the match to TRBD2 covers 8 bases. After removal of 0 bases from V and 6 bases from J, the junction contained 6 bases not matched to a gene. Germline CDR1 is SGHRS and CDR2 is YFSETQ. The CDR3 has 15 amino acids.

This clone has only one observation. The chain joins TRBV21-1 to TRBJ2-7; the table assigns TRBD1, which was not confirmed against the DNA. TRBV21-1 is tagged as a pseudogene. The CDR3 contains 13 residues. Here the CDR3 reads CATSAGGLYEQYF. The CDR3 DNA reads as TGTGCCACCTCGGCAGGGGGGCTCTACGAGCAGTACTTC.

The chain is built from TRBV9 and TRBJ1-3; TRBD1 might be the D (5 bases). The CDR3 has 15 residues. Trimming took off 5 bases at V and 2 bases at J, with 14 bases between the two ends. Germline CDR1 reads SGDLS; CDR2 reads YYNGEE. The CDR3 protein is CASSSPAGTGNTIYF. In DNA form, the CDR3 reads TGTGCCAGCAGTTCCCCGGCAGGGACTGGAAACACCATATATTTT. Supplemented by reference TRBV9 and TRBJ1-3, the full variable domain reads DSGVTQTPKHLITATGQRVTLRCSPRSGDLSVYWYQQSLDQGLQFLIQYYNGEERAKGNILERFSAQQFPDLHSELNLSSLELGDSALYFCASSSPAGTGNTIYFGEGSWLTVV.

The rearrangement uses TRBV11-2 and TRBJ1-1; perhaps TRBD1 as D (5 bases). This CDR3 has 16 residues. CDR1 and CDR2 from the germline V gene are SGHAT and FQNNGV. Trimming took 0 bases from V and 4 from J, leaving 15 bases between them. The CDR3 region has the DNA TGTGCCAGCAGCTTAGAACTCGACAGTTTCGCCACTGAAGCTTTCTTT. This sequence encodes CASSLELDSFATEAFF.

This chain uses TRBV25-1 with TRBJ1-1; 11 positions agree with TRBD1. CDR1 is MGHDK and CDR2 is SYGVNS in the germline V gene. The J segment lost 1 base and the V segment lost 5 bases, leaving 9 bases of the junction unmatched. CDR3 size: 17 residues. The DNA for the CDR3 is TGTGCCAGCAGTCGAATCGGGACAGGGGGGGGGAACACTGAAGCTTTCTTT. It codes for CASSRIGTGGGNTEAFF.